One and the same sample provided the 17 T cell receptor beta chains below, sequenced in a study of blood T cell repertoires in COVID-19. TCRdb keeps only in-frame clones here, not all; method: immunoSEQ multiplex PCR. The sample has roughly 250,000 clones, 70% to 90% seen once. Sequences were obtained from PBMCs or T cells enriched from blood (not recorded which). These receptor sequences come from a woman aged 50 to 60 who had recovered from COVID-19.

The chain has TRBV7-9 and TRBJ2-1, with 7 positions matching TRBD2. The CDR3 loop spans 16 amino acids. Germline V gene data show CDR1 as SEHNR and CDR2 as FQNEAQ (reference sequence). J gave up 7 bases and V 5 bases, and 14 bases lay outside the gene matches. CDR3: CASSLPLERGGNEQFF. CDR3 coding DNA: TGTGCCAGCAGCCTTCCCTTGGAGCGGGGAGGAAATGAGCAGTTCTTC.

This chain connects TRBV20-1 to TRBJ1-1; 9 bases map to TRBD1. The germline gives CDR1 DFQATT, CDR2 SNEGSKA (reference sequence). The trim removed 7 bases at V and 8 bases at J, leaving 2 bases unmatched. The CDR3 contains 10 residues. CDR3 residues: CSGGTGEAFF. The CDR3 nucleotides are TGCAGTGGGGGGACAGGGGAAGCTTTCTTT.

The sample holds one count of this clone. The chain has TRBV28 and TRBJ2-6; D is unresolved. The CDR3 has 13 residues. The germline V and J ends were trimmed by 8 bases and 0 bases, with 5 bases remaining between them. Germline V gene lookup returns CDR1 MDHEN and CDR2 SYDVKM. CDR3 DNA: TGTGCCAGCGAGAGCTCTGGGGCCAACGTCCTGACTTTC. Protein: CASESSGANVLTF.

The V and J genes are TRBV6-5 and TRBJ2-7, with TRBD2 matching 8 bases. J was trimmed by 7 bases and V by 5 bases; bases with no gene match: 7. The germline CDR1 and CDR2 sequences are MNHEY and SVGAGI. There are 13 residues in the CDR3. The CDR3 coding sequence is TGTGCCAGCAGTAGCGGGGGAATTTGGGAGCAGTACTTC. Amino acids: CASSSGGIWEQYF.

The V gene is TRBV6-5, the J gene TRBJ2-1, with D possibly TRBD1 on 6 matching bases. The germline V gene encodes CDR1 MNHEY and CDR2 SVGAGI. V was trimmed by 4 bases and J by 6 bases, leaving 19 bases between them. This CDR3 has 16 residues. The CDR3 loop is CASSLSSTGQGNEQFF. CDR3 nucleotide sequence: TGTGCCAGCAGTTTAAGTAGTACGGGACAAGGCAATGAGCAGTTCTTC.

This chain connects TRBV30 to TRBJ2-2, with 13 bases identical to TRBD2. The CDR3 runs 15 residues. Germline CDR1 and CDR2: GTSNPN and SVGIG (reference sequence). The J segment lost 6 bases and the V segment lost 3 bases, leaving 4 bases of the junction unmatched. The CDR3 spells CAWRQGLAGAGELFF. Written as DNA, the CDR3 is TGTGCCTGGAGACAAGGACTAGCGGGAGCCGGGGAGCTGTTTTTT.

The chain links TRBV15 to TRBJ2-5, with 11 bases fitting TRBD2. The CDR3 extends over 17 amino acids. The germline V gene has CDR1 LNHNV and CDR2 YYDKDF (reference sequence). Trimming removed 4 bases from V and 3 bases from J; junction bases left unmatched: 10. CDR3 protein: CATSTSILAGVEETQYF. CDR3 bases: TGTGCCACCAGCACGAGCATACTAGCGGGAGTGGAAGAGACCCAGTACTTC.

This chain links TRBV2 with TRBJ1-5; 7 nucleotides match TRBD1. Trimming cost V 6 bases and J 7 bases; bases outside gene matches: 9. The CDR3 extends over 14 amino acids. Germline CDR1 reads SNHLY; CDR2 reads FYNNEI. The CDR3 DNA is TGTGCCAGCAGCGTGGAGGGGGCGCGGCAGCCCCAGCATTTT. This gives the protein CASSVEGARQPQHF.

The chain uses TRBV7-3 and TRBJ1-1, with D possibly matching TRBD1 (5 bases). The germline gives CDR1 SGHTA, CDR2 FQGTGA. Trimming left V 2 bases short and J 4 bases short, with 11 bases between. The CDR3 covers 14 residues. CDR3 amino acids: CASSLLGRGTEAFF. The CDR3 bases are TGTGCCAGCAGCTTACTGGGAAGGGGCACTGAAGCTTTCTTT.

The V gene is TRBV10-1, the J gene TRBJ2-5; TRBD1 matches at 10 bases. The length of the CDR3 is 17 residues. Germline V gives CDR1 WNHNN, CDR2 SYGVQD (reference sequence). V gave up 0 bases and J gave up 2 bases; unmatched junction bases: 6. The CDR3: CASSESQGQGYQETQYF. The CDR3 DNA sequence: TGCGCCAGCAGTGAGTCTCAGGGACAGGGGTATCAAGAGACCCAGTACTTC.

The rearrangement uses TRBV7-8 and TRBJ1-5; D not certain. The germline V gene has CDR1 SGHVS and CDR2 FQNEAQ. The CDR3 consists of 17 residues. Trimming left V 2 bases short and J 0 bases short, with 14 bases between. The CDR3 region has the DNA TGTGCCAGCAGCTTATTCTCCGTAAGCTATAGCAATCAGCCCCAGCATTTT. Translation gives CASSLFSVSYSNQPQHF.

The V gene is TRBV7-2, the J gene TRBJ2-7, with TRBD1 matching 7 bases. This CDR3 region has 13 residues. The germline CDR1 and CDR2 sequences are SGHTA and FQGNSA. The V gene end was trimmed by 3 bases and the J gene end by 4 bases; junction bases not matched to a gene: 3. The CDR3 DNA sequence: TGTGCCAGCAGCTTGTGGGACAGTTACGAGCAGTACTTC. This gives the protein CASSLWDSYEQYF.

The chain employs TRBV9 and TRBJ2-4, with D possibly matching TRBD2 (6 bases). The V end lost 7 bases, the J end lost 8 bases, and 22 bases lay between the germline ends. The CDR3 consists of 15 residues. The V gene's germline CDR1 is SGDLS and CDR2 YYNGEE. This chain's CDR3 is CASAPGPTSGDIQYF. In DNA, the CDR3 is TGTGCCAGCGCCCCGGGCCCCACGTCGGGGGACATTCAGTACTTC.

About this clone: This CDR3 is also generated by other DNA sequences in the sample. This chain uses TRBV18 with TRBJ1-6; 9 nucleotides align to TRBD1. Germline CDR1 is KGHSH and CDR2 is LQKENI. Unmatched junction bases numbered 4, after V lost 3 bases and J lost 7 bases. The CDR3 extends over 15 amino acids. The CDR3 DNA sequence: TGTGCCAGCTCACCCCTGGGACAGGGAAATTCACCCCTCCACTTT. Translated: CASSPLGQGNSPLHF. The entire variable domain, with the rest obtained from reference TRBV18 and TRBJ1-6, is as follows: NAGVMQNPRHLVRRRGQEARLRCSPMKGHSHVYWYRQLPEEGLKFMVYLQKENIIDESGMPKERFSAEFPKEGPSILRIQQVVRGDSAAYFCASSPLGQGNSPLHFGNGTRLTVT.

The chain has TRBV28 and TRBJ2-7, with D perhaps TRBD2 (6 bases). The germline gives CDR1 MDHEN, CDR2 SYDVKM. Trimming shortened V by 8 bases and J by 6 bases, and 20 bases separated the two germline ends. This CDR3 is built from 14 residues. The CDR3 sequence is CASGWKGGFPEQYF. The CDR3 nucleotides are TGTGCCAGCGGGTGGAAGGGAGGTTTTCCCGAGCAGTACTTC.

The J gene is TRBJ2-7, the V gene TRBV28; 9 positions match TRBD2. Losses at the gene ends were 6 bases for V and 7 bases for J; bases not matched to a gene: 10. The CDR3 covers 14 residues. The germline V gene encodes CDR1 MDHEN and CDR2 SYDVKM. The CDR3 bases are TGTGCCAGCAGCCTGACTAGCGGTTCTGTAGAGCAGTACTTC. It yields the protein CASSLTSGSVEQYF.

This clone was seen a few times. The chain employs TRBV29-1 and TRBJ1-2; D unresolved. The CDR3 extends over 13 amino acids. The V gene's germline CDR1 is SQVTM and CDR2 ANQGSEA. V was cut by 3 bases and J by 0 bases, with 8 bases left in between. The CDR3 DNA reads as TGCAGCGTTGACCCAACAGCTAACTATGGCTACACCTTC. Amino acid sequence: CSVDPTANYGYTF.